The source of this T cell receptor beta chain is a study of shared clonotypes between healthy human individuals. Whole-study findings and limits: The sharing of approximately 5.1% of naive CD4 clonotypes was seen across a few donors. An expected dependence of interdonor clonotype sharing on sequencing depth was noted.

About this clone itself: Antigen unknown.

Profiling relied on immunoSEQ multiplex PCR, and the TCRdb table lists in-frame clones only, not all of them. The repertoire holds millions of clones, with approximately 95% as singletons. The material sequenced was naive CD4+ T cells sorted from blood. Subset noted: CD45RA+ positively selected. This clonotype was obtained from a man between 18 and 29 years old in good health.

DNA of the CDR3: TGTGCCAGCCGACTTGGAGCGGACTATGGCTACACCTTC. This translates into CASRLGADYGYTF. The chain carries TRBV18 and TRBJ1-2; D not resolved. The CDR3 extends over 13 amino acids. V lost 8 bases to trimming and J lost 3 bases, with 13 bases between them. The germline V gene has CDR1 KGHSH and CDR2 LQKENI.